This is a list of T cell receptor beta chains from one sample in a study of CD8 T cells in Susac syndrome. One entry per CDR3 protein results from TCRdb running MiXCR on the immunoSEQ multiplex PCR reads. The table includes 300,000 to 350,000 distinct CDR3 sequences, about 90% detected once. Sequenced input: CD4+ T cells from PBMCs. These receptors were collected from a human donor with multiple sclerosis. Both conserved end residues are part of each CDR3. A D gene is named only where the DNA matches it firmly. The size of a clone is reported for some rows only, either as once, few or many, or as a class for expanded clones.

-	TRBV2	-	TRBJ2-7	CASSPHLWSDRRSYEQYF	TGTGCCAGCAGTCCACACTTATGGAGCGACCGACGCTCCTACGAGCAGTACTTC
-	TRBV7-2	-	TRBJ2-5	CASSLDGRQQETQYF	TGTGCCAGCAGCTTAGATGGCAGACAGCAAGAGACCCAGTACTTC
TRBD2	TRBV4-3	-	TRBJ2-7	CASSQDFLAGIEYEQYF	TGCGCCAGCAGCCAAGATTTCCTAGCGGGGATCGAATACGAGCAGTACTTC
-	TRBV18	-	TRBJ1-5	CASSPRGAHQPQHF	TGTGCCAGCTCACCACGGGGGGCGCATCAGCCCCAGCATTTT
TRBD2	TRBV7-2	-	TRBJ2-1	CASSRERAGGPYNEQFF	TGTGCCAGCAGCCGAGAGCGAGCGGGAGGGCCCTACAATGAGCAGTTCTTC
TRBD1	TRBV7-2	-	TRBJ2-4	CASSSFSTGLITIQYF	TGTGCCAGCAGCTCCTTCTCGACAGGGCTTATAACCATTCAGTACTTC
-	TRBV11-1	-	TRBJ2-7	CASSLASLGVGEQYF	TGTGCCAGCAGCTTAGCCTCTCTTGGGGTTGGCGAGCAGTACTTC
-	TRBV7-2	-	TRBJ1-1	CASSLASGANTEAFF	TGTGCCAGCAGCTTGGCATCGGGGGCGAACACTGAAGCTTTCTTT
TRBD2	TRBV12-3/TRBV12-4	-	TRBJ2-6	CASSRRGGPSGANVLTF	TGTGCCAGCAGTCGTCGGGGGGGTCCCTCTGGGGCCAACGTCCTGACTTTC
-	TRBV12-3/TRBV12-4	-	TRBJ2-2	CASSLDSGGTGELFF	TGTGCCAGCAGTTTAGACTCTGGCGGAACCGGGGAGCTGTTTTTT
TRBD2	TRBV7-9	-	TRBJ2-1	CASSPSSGGAGNEQFF	TGTGCCAGCAGCCCCTCTAGCGGGGGGGCTGGCAATGAGCAGTTCTTC
-	TRBV29-1	-	TRBJ2-2	CSVGWGSGELFF	TGCAGCGTTGGGTGGGGGTCCGGAGAGCTGTTTTTT
TRBD1	TRBV29-1	-	TRBJ1-2	CSAPTGIYGYTF	TGCAGCGCCCCGACAGGGATATACGGCTACACCTTC
TRBD1	TRBV27	-	TRBJ1-1	CASRTGREHVMNTEAFF	TGTGCCAGCCGGACAGGGAGGGAACATGTCATGAACACTGAAGCTTTCTTT
-	TRBV9	-	TRBJ1-6	CASTSGRYNSPLHF	TGTGCCAGCACCTCTGGGAGATATAATTCACCCCTCCACTTT
-	TRBV27	-	TRBJ2-5	CASPRETQYF	TGTGCCAGCCCCAGGGAGACCCAGTACTTC
TRBD2	TRBV12-3/TRBV12-4	-	TRBJ2-1	CASTISGSYNEQFF	TGTGCCAGCACAATTAGCGGGTCCTACAATGAGCAGTTCTTC
TRBD1	TRBV5-5	-	TRBJ2-2	CASSSSGTGLAGTGELFF	TGTGCCAGCAGCTCCTCCGGGACAGGGCTCGCGGGCACCGGGGAGCTGTTTTTT
-	TRBV2	-	TRBJ1-5	CASSEFRDQPQHF	TGTGCCAGCAGTGAATTCCGAGATCAGCCCCAGCATTTT
-	TRBV7-2	-	TRBJ2-5	CASSFHVAETQYF	TGTGCCAGCAGCTTCCATGTGGCAGAGACCCAGTACTTC
TRBD2	TRBV9	-	TRBJ2-5	CASSVGVSGGPEETQYF	TGTGCCAGCAGCGTAGGAGTTAGCGGGGGGCCGGAAGAGACCCAGTACTTC
TRBD1	TRBV7-2	-	TRBJ1-6	CASSLVGTGGSPLHF	TGTGCCAGCAGCTTAGTTGGGACAGGGGGTTCACCCCTCCACTTT
-	TRBV20-1	-	TRBJ1-6	CSAAAASSYNSPLHF	TGCAGTGCGGCCGCCGCGAGCTCCTATAATTCACCCCTCCACTTT
TRBD2	TRBV20-1	once	TRBJ2-7	CSARDRGGLAGGVTYEQYF	TGCAGTGCTAGAGATAGGGGAGGACTAGCGGGAGGGGTCACCTACGAGCAGTACTTC
TRBD1	TRBV7-9	-	TRBJ1-1	CASPGGRTEAFF	TGTGCCAGCCCAGGGGGCAGGACTGAAGCTTTCTTT
-	TRBV10-3	-	TRBJ2-5	CAFSTGPAETQYF	TGTGCCTTCTCGACGGGCCCTGCGGAGACCCAGTACTTC
TRBD1	TRBV6-2/TRBV6-3	-	TRBJ2-4	CASHPRRGQGMELAKNIQYF	TGTGCCAGCCACCCACGGAGGGGACAGGGGATGGAGCTAGCCAAAAACATTCAGTACTTC
-	TRBV4-2	-	TRBJ2-1	CASSQDYSSSYNEQFF	TGTGCCAGCAGCCAAGACTACAGCTCCTCCTACAATGAGCAGTTCTTC
TRBD2	TRBV20-1	-	TRBJ2-7	CSARWLAAYEQYF	TGCAGTGCTAGATGGCTAGCGGCTTACGAGCAGTACTTC
-	TRBV28	-	TRBJ2-1	CASTHGTTWWNEQFF	TGTGCCAGCACCCACGGGACCACATGGTGGAATGAGCAGTTCTTC
-	TRBV29-1	once	TRBJ2-5	CSVRVNQETQYF	TGCAGCGTTAGAGTGAACCAAGAGACCCAGTACTTC
TRBD2	TRBV18	-	TRBJ2-3	CASTLAGGMDTQYF	TGTGCCAGTACCCTAGCGGGAGGAATGGATACGCAGTATTTT
-	TRBV7-2	-	TRBJ1-1	CASSQGIGGATEAFF	TGTGCCAGCAGCCAGGGGATTGGGGGGGCTACTGAAGCTTTCTTT
TRBD2	TRBV6-5	once	TRBJ2-7	CASSYVAGGYEQYF	TGTGCCAGCAGTTATGTGGCGGGAGGGTACGAGCAGTACTTC
TRBD1	TRBV3-1	-	TRBJ2-7	CASSPPTGFAYEQYF	TGTGCCAGCAGCCCCCCGACAGGGTTTGCCTACGAGCAGTACTTC
TRBD1	TRBV2	-	TRBJ1-5	CASSEAWTGANQPQHF	TGTGCCAGCAGTGAAGCCTGGACAGGGGCCAATCAGCCCCAGCATTTT
-	TRBV4-2	-	TRBJ1-1	CASSQDRAPDYTEAFF	TGTGCCAGCAGCCAAGATCGAGCGCCAGACTACACTGAAGCTTTCTTT
-	TRBV6-5	-	TRBJ2-1	CASSYSLGVETGWNNGEQFF	TGTGCCAGCAGTTACTCGCTCGGGGTCGAAACGGGGTGGAATAACGGTGAGCAGTTCTTC
-	TRBV3-1	-	TRBJ1-6	CASSQGVGYNSPLHF	TGTGCCAGCAGCCAGGGGGTAGGTTATAATTCACCCCTCCACTTT
TRBD2	TRBV11-2	few	TRBJ2-4	CASSSHGTSGSVSKNIQYF	TGTGCCAGCAGCTCCCACGGGACTAGCGGGAGTGTGTCCAAAAACATTCAGTACTTC
-	TRBV7-6	once	TRBJ2-2	CATSRGWAGELFF	TGTGCCACAAGCAGGGGTTGGGCCGGGGAGCTGTTTTTT
TRBD1	TRBV2	-	TRBJ1-2	CASHRGLTDGYTF	TGTGCCAGCCACAGGGGTTTAACTGATGGCTACACCTTC
-	TRBV14	-	TRBJ2-4	CASSQDQGAKNIQYF	TGTGCCAGCAGCCAAGATCAGGGGGCCAAAAACATTCAGTACTTC
-	TRBV6-6	few	TRBJ2-3	CASSYSVAGTDTQYF	TGTGCCAGCAGTTACTCGGTGGCGGGCACAGATACGCAGTATTTT
TRBD2	TRBV20-1	once	TRBJ2-5	CSARDRRGGGYGETQYF	TGCAGTGCTAGAGATCGGCGGGGGGGTGGGTATGGAGAGACCCAGTACTTC
TRBD2	TRBV6-5	-	TRBJ2-1	CASSYSQRGGLREQFF	TGTGCCAGCAGTTACTCCCAGCGGGGGGGGCTAAGGGAGCAGTTCTTC
-	TRBV12-3/TRBV12-4	-	TRBJ1-5	CASSLAAVSNQPQHF	TGTGCCAGCAGTTTAGCGGCTGTAAGCAATCAGCCCCAGCATTTT
-	TRBV20-1	few	TRBJ1-1	CSARSGNTEAFF	TGCAGTGCTAGATCCGGGAACACTGAAGCTTTCTTT
-	TRBV10-2	-	TRBJ2-2	CASGRQTGELFF	TGCGCCAGCGGGAGGCAAACCGGGGAGCTGTTTTTT
-	TRBV19	-	TRBJ2-7	CASNSGGDEQYF	TGTGCCAGTAATTCTGGGGGCGACGAGCAGTACTTC
TRBD1	TRBV3-1	-	TRBJ1-1	CASSQELEGAQAFF	TGTGCCAGCAGCCAAGAATTGGAGGGGGCGCAAGCTTTCTTT
-	TRBV30	-	TRBJ2-1	CAWAGHPTINEQFF	TGTGCCTGGGCGGGGCACCCTACTATCAATGAGCAGTTCTTC
-	TRBV18	-	TRBJ1-1	CASSPQEGREAFF	TGTGCCAGCTCGCCCCAGGAAGGGCGTGAAGCTTTCTTT
TRBD2	TRBV30	-	TRBJ2-3	CAWSVRTSGGGRDTQYF	TGTGCCTGGAGTGTGAGGACTAGCGGGGGTGGTAGAGATACGCAGTATTTT
-	TRBV29-1	-	TRBJ1-1	CSVGPKSRTEAFF	TGCAGCGTTGGACCGAAAAGCAGGACTGAAGCTTTCTTT
-	TRBV7-8	-	TRBJ2-3	CASSSGTLHTDTQYF	TGTGCCAGCAGCTCCGGGACCCTCCACACAGATACGCAGTATTTT
-	TRBV5-1	-	TRBJ1-2	CASSLEAGTGYTF	TGCGCCAGCAGCTTGGAGGCAGGGACCGGCTACACCTTC
TRBD2	TRBV6-2/TRBV6-3	once	TRBJ2-5	CASSLHRKRGRETQYF	TGTGCCAGCAGTTTGCATCGCAAGCGGGGGAGAGAGACCCAGTACTTC
-	TRBV19	-	TRBJ2-3	CASSIRTPGEDTQYF	TGTGCCAGTAGTATTCGGACCCCTGGTGAAGATACGCAGTATTTT